Listed below are T cell receptor beta chains from one sample, sequenced in a study of Ad26.COV2.S vaccination and SARS-CoV-2 variants. Clones were read by immunoSEQ multiplex PCR, and TCRdb kept only the in-frame ones, dropping some. The table has around 370,000 clones, 85% seen once; the top ten hold 3% to 4%. This material consisted of peripheral blood, taken in a trial of Ad26.COV2.S vaccine versus placebo. The receptor source for this set is a person aged 18-60 years who received the Ad26.COV2.S COVID-19 vaccine or a placebo. Both conserved end residues are part of each CDR3. Each record gives: V gene, CDR3 protein.

v_call: TRBV7-2
cdr3_aa: CASSQGYRGQPQHF

v_call: TRBV7-2
cdr3_aa: CASSPRLAGGGNEQFF

v_call: TRBV6-5
cdr3_aa: CASSYSSPSDNTEAFF

v_call: TRBV15
cdr3_aa: CATSRGGVGGAYEQYF

v_call: TRBV2
cdr3_aa: CASSDSWGGTANTGELFF

v_call: TRBV7-2
cdr3_aa: CASSLPGYQETQYF

v_call: TRBV10-3
cdr3_aa: CAIREGQASSYEQYF

v_call: TRBV2
cdr3_aa: CASSEVSETQYF

v_call: TRBV30
cdr3_aa: CAWSRGAGGPNNEQFF

v_call: TRBV9
cdr3_aa: CASSVEGFSGNTIYF

v_call: TRBV6-6
cdr3_aa: CASSYSRARGPDTQYF

v_call: TRBV7-2
cdr3_aa: CASSLWAGSEAFF

v_call: TRBV19
cdr3_aa: CASRGPSSYEQYF

v_call: TRBV5-4
cdr3_aa: CASSLDGGRYEQYF

v_call: TRBV10-3
cdr3_aa: CAISESIEGFYGYTF

v_call: TRBV6-5
cdr3_aa: CASSFSGGSYNEQFF

v_call: TRBV4-1
cdr3_aa: CASSQGHLGYEQYF